The 5 T cell receptor beta chains reported below all come from one sample, sequenced in a study of CD8+CD57+ T cells in acquired aplastic anemia. CDR3 and TCR beta VDJ profiling relied on genomic DNA as the template. TCRdb called the reads again in MiXCR, with one record for every CDR3 protein. This table has about 58,000 distinct CDR3 sequences, approximately 54% appearing once. The patients chosen for sequencing had shown expansion of CD8+CD57+ cells (detected by flow cytometry). The source material was sorted CD4+, CD8+, or CD8+CD57+ T cells (not recorded which) from PBMCs. The receptors shown here come from a human donor with aplastic anemia.

This clonotype was counted many times. The gene calls are TRBV7-9 and TRBJ2-1; 9 bases fit TRBD1. The V and J ends lost 6 bases and 10 bases, in that order; junction bases with no gene match: 7. The V gene's germline CDR1 is SEHNR and CDR2 FQNEAQ (reference sequence). The CDR3 is made up of 13 amino acids. The chain's CDR3 is CASRHGTGNEQFF. The CDR3 nucleotides are TGTGCCAGCAGACATGGGACAGGGAACGAGCAGTTCTTC.

The chain uses TRBV11-2 and TRBJ2-3; 11 positions agree with TRBD1. V shed 7 bases and J 4 bases; nucleotides not matched to a gene: 7. The CDR3 contains 15 residues. CDR1 SGHAT and CDR2 FQNNGV come from the germline V gene. As DNA, the CDR3 is TGTGCCAGCATCATGGGACAGGGGGACGCAGATACGCAGTATTTT. It codes for CASIMGQGDADTQYF.

There are many counts of this clonotype. The rearrangement joins TRBV10-3 to TRBJ2-3; 10 positions match TRBD2. This CDR3 is built from 17 residues. Trimming took 0 bases from V and 2 from J; bases not matched to a gene: 5. Germline CDR1 is ENHRY and CDR2 is SYGVKD. CDR3 DNA: TGTGCCATCAGTGAGTCGAAGCTAGCGGGGGCCACAGATACGCAGTATTTT. It encodes CAISESKLAGATDTQYF.

This chain links TRBV11-2 with TRBJ1-5, with D unclear. CDR3 length equals 16 residues. Germline V gene lookup returns CDR1 SGHAT and CDR2 FQNNGV. V was shortened by 2 bases and J by 4 bases, with 15 bases between the two germline ends. This CDR3 is CASSLLRVRRNQPQHF. The CDR3 coding sequence is TGTGCCAGCAGCTTATTGAGGGTACGGAGGAATCAGCCCCAGCATTTT.

This clonotype came up many times. V and J are TRBV11-2 and TRBJ1-5, with TRBD1 matching 10 bases. CDR1 is SGHAT, CDR2 FQNNGV, per germline. The trim removed 5 bases at V and 3 bases at J, leaving 13 bases unmatched. This CDR3 has 18 residues. The chain's CDR3 is CASSPRAGTGVFNQPQHF. In DNA, the CDR3 is TGTGCCAGCAGCCCTCGGGCCGGGACAGGGGTTTTCAATCAGCCCCAGCATTTT. Drawing the rest from reference TRBV11-2 and TRBJ1-5, the complete variable domain is EAGVAQSPRYKIIEKRQSVAFWCNPISGHATLYWYQQILGQGPKLLIQFQNNGVVDDSQLPKDRFSAERLKGVDSTLKIQPAKLEDSAVYLCASSPRAGTGVFNQPQHFGDGTRLSIL.